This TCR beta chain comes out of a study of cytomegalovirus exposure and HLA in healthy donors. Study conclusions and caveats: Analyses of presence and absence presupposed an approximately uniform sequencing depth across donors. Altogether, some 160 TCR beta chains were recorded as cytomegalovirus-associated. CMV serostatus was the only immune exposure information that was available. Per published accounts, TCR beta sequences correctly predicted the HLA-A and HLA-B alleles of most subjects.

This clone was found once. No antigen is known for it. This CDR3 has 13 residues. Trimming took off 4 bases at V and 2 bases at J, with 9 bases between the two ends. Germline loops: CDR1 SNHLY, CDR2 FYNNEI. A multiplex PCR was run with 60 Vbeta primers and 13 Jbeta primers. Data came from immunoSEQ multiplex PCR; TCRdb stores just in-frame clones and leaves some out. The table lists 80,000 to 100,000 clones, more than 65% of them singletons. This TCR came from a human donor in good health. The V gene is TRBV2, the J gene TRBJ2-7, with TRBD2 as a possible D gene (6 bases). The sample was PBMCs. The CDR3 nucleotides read TGTGCCAGCAGTGCTGCGGGGCCCTACGAGCAGTACTTC. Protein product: CASSAAGPYEQYF.